Included here is one T cell receptor beta chain sequence, with context. Investigators reverse transcribed all isolated RNA, so they sequenced expressed TCRB transcripts. Clones were sequenced by immunoSEQ multiplex PCR, and TCRdb holds only the in-frame ones, with some missing. Here the sample spans about 220,000 clones, about a tenth being singletons. The data were obtained in a study of beta chain features in type 1 diabetes. The germline CDR1 and CDR2 sequences are SGHDT and YYEEEE. The CDR3 spans 15 residues. V was shortened by 2 bases and J by 3 bases, with 15 bases between the two germline ends.

This chain connects TRBV5-6 to TRBJ2-7, with D possibly being TRBD1 or TRBD2 (5 bases each). The specimen sequenced was central memory CD4+ T cells from blood. This receptor was taken from a man aged 18-30 years in good health. The chain's CDR3 is CASSFGAAGYYEQYF. CDR3 in DNA: TGTGCCAGCAGCTTTGGAGCGGCAGGGTACTACGAGCAGTACTTC.